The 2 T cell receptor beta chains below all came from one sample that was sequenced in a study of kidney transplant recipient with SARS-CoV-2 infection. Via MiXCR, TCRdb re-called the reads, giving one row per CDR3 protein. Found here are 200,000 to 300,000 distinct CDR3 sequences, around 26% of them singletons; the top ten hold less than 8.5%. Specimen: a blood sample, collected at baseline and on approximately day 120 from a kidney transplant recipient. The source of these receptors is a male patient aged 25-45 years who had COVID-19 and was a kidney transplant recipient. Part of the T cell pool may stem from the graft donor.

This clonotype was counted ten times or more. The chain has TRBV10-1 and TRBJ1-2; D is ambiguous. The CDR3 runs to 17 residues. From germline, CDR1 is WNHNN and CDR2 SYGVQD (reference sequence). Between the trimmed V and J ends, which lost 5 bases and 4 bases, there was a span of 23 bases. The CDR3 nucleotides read TGCGCCAGCAGTATGCATCGAAGATCGCGAAAGACCTATGGCTACACCTTC. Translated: CASSMHRRSRKTYGYTF.

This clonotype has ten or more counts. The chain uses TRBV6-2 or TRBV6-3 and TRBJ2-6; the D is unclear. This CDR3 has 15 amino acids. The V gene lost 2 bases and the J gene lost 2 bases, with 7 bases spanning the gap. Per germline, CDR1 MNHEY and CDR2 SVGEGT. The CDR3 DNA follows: TGTGCCAGCAGTTACATTAAAGCTGGGGCCAACGTCCTGACTTTC. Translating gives CASSYIKAGANVLTF.